Shown below are 8 T cell receptor beta chains from a single sample sequenced in a study of cytomegalovirus exposure and HLA in healthy donors. The PCR employed 60 Vbeta primers together with 13 Jbeta primers. Here immunoSEQ multiplex PCR was the method, and the copy in TCRdb shows in-frame clones only, minus some. The sample lists about 160,000 clones; about 83% were seen once. Sample: PBMCs. The origin of the receptors is a young woman in good health and CMV-seronegative.

This clone has a single count. This chain joins TRBV9 and TRBJ2-3; 9 positions match TRBD2. Trimming at V came to 0 bases and at J to 5 bases, leaving 10 bases not matched to a gene. Germline loops: CDR1 SGDLS, CDR2 YYNGEE. This CDR3 has 17 residues. CDR3 protein: CASSVGGGRALVDTQYF. The DNA for the CDR3 is TGTGCCAGCAGCGTAGGGGGCGGGAGGGCCCTGGTAGATACGCAGTATTTT.

The chain carries TRBV18 and TRBJ1-5, with D maybe TRBD1 (5 bases). V lost 2 bases and J 1 base, leaving 9 bases between the germline ends. The CDR3 contains 15 residues. CDR1 is KGHSH, CDR2 LQKENI, per germline. In DNA, the CDR3 is TGTGCCAGCTCACCATCAGGGCGGAGCAATCAGCCCCAGCATTTT. Its translation is CASSPSGRSNQPQHF.

The chain recombines TRBV10-3 with TRBJ2-7; no clear D gene. V lost 8 bases and J lost 6, with 14 bases in between. This CDR3 region has 12 residues. Germline V gene sequence: CDR1 ENHRY, CDR2 SYGVKD. The chain's CDR3 is CAISPGSGEQYF. The DNA of the CDR3 is TGTGCCATCTCGCCGGGTTCGGGCGAGCAGTACTTC.

V and J are TRBV11-2 and TRBJ1-1, with 10 nucleotides matching TRBD1. Germline V CDR1 and CDR2: SGHAT, FQNNGV. The CDR3 extends over 16 amino acids. The V gene end was trimmed by 3 bases and the J gene end by 4 bases; junction bases not matched to a gene: 8. CDR3 sequence: CASSFTTGGGGTEAFF. DNA for the CDR3: TGTGCCAGCAGCTTCACGACAGGGGGCGGGGGCACTGAAGCTTTCTTT. The full variable domain, its missing parts supplied by reference TRBV11-2 and TRBJ1-1, is EAGVAQSPRYKIIEKRQSVAFWCNPISGHATLYWYQQILGQGPKLLIQFQNNGVVDDSQLPKDRFSAERLKGVDSTLKIQPAKLEDSAVYLCASSFTTGGGGTEAFFGQGTRLTVV.

In this sample, this clone turned up once. The genes are TRBV4-1 and TRBJ2-7, with 14 bases that match TRBD2. V shed 1 base and J 4 bases; nucleotides not matched to a gene: 3. The germline V gene encodes CDR1 MGHRA and CDR2 YSYEKL. The CDR3 extends over 16 amino acids. CDR3 loop: CASSQAGTSGSYEQYF. DNA of the CDR3: TGCGCCAGCAGCCAAGCCGGGACTAGCGGGAGTTACGAGCAGTACTTC.

The rearrangement links TRBV5-1 to TRBJ2-5, with TRBD2 as a possible D gene (6 bases). Judging by the DNA end, TRBJ2-7 fits better; the J call may be wrong. CDR3 size: 16 residues. Germline CDR1 is SGHRS and CDR2 is YFSETQ. CDR3 DNA: TGCGCCAGCAGCCCGGGGGTGGGGGTAGTTGACTACGAGCAGTACTTC. Translation: CASSPGVGVVDYEQYF.

The J gene is TRBJ2-1, the V gene TRBV19, with TRBD2 matching 11 bases. V was clipped by 4 bases and J by 5 bases; unmatched bases: 10. Looked up from germline, CDR1 is LNHDA and CDR2 is SQIVND (reference sequence). The CDR3 spans 17 residues. CDR3: CASSRTSGGPWNNEQFF. CDR3 DNA sequence: TGTGCCAGTAGTAGAACTAGCGGGGGACCTTGGAACAATGAGCAGTTCTTC.

The rearrangement uses TRBV28 and TRBJ2-5; 8 nucleotides agree with TRBD2. Germline V lookup: CDR1 MDHEN, CDR2 SYDVKM. This CDR3 has 15 amino acids. The V gene end was trimmed by 3 bases and the J gene end by 7 bases; junction bases not matched to a gene: 10. CDR3 loop: CASSFQREPPWTQYF. The CDR3 DNA is TGTGCCAGCAGTTTCCAGCGGGAGCCGCCGTGGACCCAGTACTTC.